The present T cell receptor beta chain was sequenced within a study of control samples from healthy donors and cancer patients. Profiling relied on immunoSEQ multiplex PCR, and the TCRdb table lists in-frame clones only, not all of them. The table shows roughly 26,000 clones, with roughly 85% occurring only once. V shed 8 bases and J shed 1 base, with 11 bases lying between them. The CDR3 sequence is 13 residues long. Germline V gene lookup returns CDR1 MGHDK and CDR2 SYGVNS. The chain joins TRBV25-1 to TRBJ2-5, with D perhaps assigned TRBD1 or TRBD2 (5 bases each). The clonotype was recovered from an older woman with head and neck cancer. Sequenced input: PBMCs. The CDR3 DNA reads TGTGCCAGCGGTCTCGGGACCCAAGAGACCCAGTACTTC. Its protein product is CASGLGTQETQYF.